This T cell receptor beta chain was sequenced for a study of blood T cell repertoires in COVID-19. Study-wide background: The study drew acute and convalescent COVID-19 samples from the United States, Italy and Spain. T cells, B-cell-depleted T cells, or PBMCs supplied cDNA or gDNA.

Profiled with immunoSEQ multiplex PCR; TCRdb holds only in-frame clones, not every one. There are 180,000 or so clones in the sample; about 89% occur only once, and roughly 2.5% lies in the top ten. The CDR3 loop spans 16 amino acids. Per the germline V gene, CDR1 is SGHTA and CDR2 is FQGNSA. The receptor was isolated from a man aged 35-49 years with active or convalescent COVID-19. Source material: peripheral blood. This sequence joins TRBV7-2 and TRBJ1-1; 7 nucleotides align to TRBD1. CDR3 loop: CANQGTGAGVNTEAFF. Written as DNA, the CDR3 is TGTGCTAACCAAGGTACAGGGGCGGGCGTTAACACTGAAGCTTTCTTT.